Following are 27 T cell receptor beta chains from one sample sequenced in a study of T cell repertoires in cytomegalovirus infection. TCRdb used MiXCR to reprocess the reads, holding one entry per CDR3 protein. The top ten clones hold about 3.9% of a sample with under 350,000 distinct CDR3 sequences, over 7.5% of them seen once. The source material was PBMCs. The receptor set was obtained from a human donor in good health (CMV status not recorded). Some clones in this sample may be carry-over from other donors' samples.

The V gene is TRBV25-1, the J gene TRBJ2-7, with unresolved D. The CDR3 totals 14 residues. Germline CDR1 is MGHDK and CDR2 is SYGVNS. The V end was cut by 4 bases, the J end by 6 bases, with 16 bases between. In DNA, the CDR3 is TGTGCCAGCAGTGGGCTAACCCTCGCGGCCGAGCAGTACTTC. This gives the protein CASSGLTLAAEQYF.

The CDR3 protein is CASSFAIQETQYF. The CDR3 DNA is TGTGCCAGCAGCTTTGCCATTCAAGAGACCCAGTACTTC. The rearrangement joins TRBV5-4 to TRBJ2-5; D call uncertain. Germline V gene data show CDR1 as SGHNT and CDR2 as YYREEE (reference sequence). V lost 2 bases, J lost 2 bases, and 7 bases lay in between. This CDR3 contains 13 residues.

This clonotype was counted between two and nine times. The chain recombines TRBV24-1 with TRBJ1-2, with D perhaps TRBD1 (5 bases). CDR1 is KGHDR and CDR2 is SFDVKD in the germline V gene. There are 14 residues in the CDR3. V lost 5 bases to trimming and J lost 3 bases, with 12 bases between them. CDR3 sequence: CATSGPTVDYGYTF. The CDR3 nucleotides read TGTGCCACCAGTGGCCCGACAGTGGACTATGGCTACACCTTC.

The chain employs TRBV4-3 and TRBJ2-2, with D uncertain. From germline, CDR1 is LGHNA and CDR2 YSLEER. V was cut by 0 bases and J by 1 base, with 9 bases left in between. CDR3 length: 16 residues. CDR3 protein: CASSQELTLNTGELFF. The CDR3 DNA reads as TGCGCCAGCAGCCAAGAACTCACTTTGAACACCGGGGAGCTGTTTTTT.

This clonotype was recorded many times. This chain uses TRBV5-4 with TRBJ2-2, with 7 bases matching TRBD2. The J segment lost 5 bases and the V segment lost 5 bases, leaving 9 bases of the junction unmatched. CDR1 SGHNT and CDR2 YYREEE come from the germline V gene (reference sequence). The CDR3 totals 15 residues. DNA of the CDR3: TGTGCCAGCAGTCCCGAGGGAGGGCGGACCGGGGAGCTGTTTTTT. Its protein is CASSPEGGRTGELFF.

This chain connects TRBV7-4 to TRBJ2-7; TRBD1 might be the D (5 bases). Germline V gene lookup returns CDR1 SGHVT and CDR2 SQSDAQ. CDR3 length: 13 amino acids. Trimming pared 4 bases from V and 3 bases from J, leaving 10 bases between. The CDR3 here is CASSSGQDYEQYF. The CDR3 DNA reads TGTGCCAGCAGCTCCGGACAAGACTACGAGCAGTACTTC. Full variable domain (remainder filled in from reference TRBV7-4 and TRBJ2-7): GAGVSQSPRYKVAKRGRDVALRCDSISGHVTLYWYRQTLGQGSEVLTYSQSDAQRDKSGRPSGRFSAERPERSVSTLKIQRTEQGDSAVYLCASSSGQDYEQYFGPGTRLTVT.

This clonotype was detected ten times or more. The genes are TRBV12-3 or TRBV12-4 and TRBJ2-7; no reliable D call. V shed 0 bases and J shed 6 bases, with 9 bases lying between them. The CDR3 length is 13 residues. CDR3 sequence reads: CASSLAAPREQYF. DNA of the CDR3: TGTGCCAGCAGTTTAGCCGCCCCCCGCGAGCAGTACTTC.

This clonotype was picked up a small number of times. The genes are TRBV6-5 and TRBJ2-7, with D possibly called TRBD1 or TRBD2 (5 bases each). Germline-derived CDR1 and CDR2 are MNHEY and SVGAGI. This CDR3 is built from 19 residues. Trimming stripped 0 bases from V and 0 bases from J, with 21 bases between. Here the CDR3 DNA reads TGTGCCAGCAGTTACTCGACCGCCGGGGCGCCCGTCCTCTCCTACGAGCAGTACTTC. Translated, it gives CASSYSTAGAPVLSYEQYF.

The table lists this clonotype with many counts. V and J are TRBV7-2 and TRBJ2-3; 11 bases line up with TRBD2. The ends lost 2 bases at V and 6 bases at J; junction bases unmatched: 7. In germline, CDR1 is SGHTA, CDR2 FQGNSA. The CDR3 runs 16 residues. CDR3 nucleotides: TGTGCCAGCAGCTTAATAGCGGGAGGGACCCCGGATACGCAGTATTTT. Amino acids: CASSLIAGGTPDTQYF.

This clonotype came up many times. J is TRBJ1-2 and V is TRBV7-2; the match to TRBD1 covers 7 bases. The V gene end was trimmed by 4 bases and the J gene end by 12 bases; junction bases not matched to a gene: 11. CDR1 SGHTA and CDR2 FQGNSA come from the germline V gene. This CDR3 has 13 residues. CDR3 nucleotides: TGTGCCAGCAGCTCCCCGACAGGGTACCTCGACACCTTC. Translated, it gives CASSSPTGYLDTF.

This sequence joins TRBV27 and TRBJ1-5, with no clear D. The ends were cut back, 6 bases at V and 12 bases at J, with 24 bases in the middle. CDR1 is MNHEY, CDR2 SMNVEV, per germline (reference sequence). The CDR3 has 15 residues. CDR3 in DNA: TGTGCCAGCAGATTGGGCCCCGAACCGACCTCCGGCCAGCATTTT. Encoded protein: CASRLGPEPTSGQHF.

The chain uses TRBV20-1 and TRBJ2-1; no definite D call. CDR3 length: 13 residues. Germline V gene sequence: CDR1 DFQATT, CDR2 SNEGSKA (reference sequence). V gave up 6 bases and J gave up 3 bases, with 12 bases separating them. The DNA of the CDR3 is TGCAGTGCCCGCGCGAATAACTACAATGAGCAGTTCTTC. Its protein product is CSARANNYNEQFF.

The J gene is TRBJ2-6, the V gene TRBV19; 8 bases match TRBD1. In germline, CDR1 is LNHDA, CDR2 SQIVND (reference sequence). This CDR3 spans 17 amino acids. J gave up 5 bases and V 0 bases, and 6 bases lay outside the gene matches. The chain's CDR3 is CASSIDRDRSRANVLTF. Written as DNA, the CDR3 is TGTGCCAGTAGTATAGACCGGGACAGGTCGCGGGCCAACGTCCTGACTTTC.

This clonotype has at least ten counts. The genes are TRBV20-1 and TRBJ1-1; 7 positions agree with TRBD1. CDR1 DFQATT and CDR2 SNEGSKA come from the germline V gene (reference sequence). This CDR3 has 14 residues. V lost 1 base to trimming and J lost 4 bases; unmatched junction nucleotides: 6. The CDR3 nucleotides are TGCAGTGCTAGAGCTACAGGGGTTAGCACTGAAGCTTTCTTT. It codes for CSARATGVSTEAFF.

This clonotype was seen a single time. This could be a read error, since a much larger clone is one nucleotide away. The rearrangement joins TRBV5-5 to TRBJ1-1, with 8 bases aligning to TRBD1. The CDR3 is 14 residues long. Germline CDR1 is SGHKS and CDR2 is YYEKEE (reference sequence). The CDR3 nucleotides read TGTGCCGGCAGCCATACAGGGGGGAACACTGAAGCTTTCTTT. Translated, it gives CAGSHTGGNTEAFF.

Comments on this clonotype: Since a much larger clone is just one base distant, this may be a read error. This chain links TRBV7-2 with TRBJ1-1; no clear D gene. Germline CDR1 and CDR2: SGHTA and FQGNSA. Trimming left V 2 bases short and J 1 base short, with 8 bases between. This CDR3 has 14 residues. DNA of the CDR3: TGTGCCAGCAGCTTAACCCCGAAGAACACTGAAGCTTTCTTT. Translated, it gives CASSLTPKNTEAFF.

Ten or more counts support this clonotype. V gene TRBV7-2 combines with J gene TRBJ2-2; unclear D gene. The CDR3 contains 13 residues. Germline CDR1 reads SGHTA; CDR2 reads FQGNSA. Trimming took off 4 bases at V and 7 bases at J, with 10 bases between the two ends. The CDR3 loop is CASSCHNCGELFF. CDR3 nucleotides: TGTGCCAGCAGCTGCCATAATTGCGGGGAGCTGTTTTTT.

DNA for the CDR3: TGCAGTGTGAGACCCCTGAGGGGCACAGATACGCAGTATTTT. Translation gives CSVRPLRGTDTQYF. The V gene is TRBV20-1, the J gene TRBJ2-3; D may be TRBD2 (5 bases). The ends were cut back, 7 bases at V and 1 base at J, with 15 bases in the middle. The CDR3 is 14 amino acids. Germline V gene lookup returns CDR1 DFQATT and CDR2 SNEGSKA (reference sequence).

This rearrangement joins TRBV27 to TRBJ1-6, with 8 nucleotides matching TRBD1. The CDR3 spans 17 residues. With V trimmed by 6 bases and J by 8 bases, 15 bases remained unmatched. Germline CDR1 is MNHEY and CDR2 is SMNVEV (reference sequence). In DNA, the CDR3 is TGTGCCAGCAGAATTTGGGGGCCTCAGACAGGGGATTCACCCCTCCACTTT. It codes for CASRIWGPQTGDSPLHF.

This chain links TRBV29-1 with TRBJ1-1; unclear D gene. Germline V lookup: CDR1 SQVTM, CDR2 ANQGSEA. V dropped 4 bases and J dropped 0 bases, with 9 bases sitting between them. This CDR3 contains 13 residues. The CDR3 DNA follows: TGCAGCGTTGTGAGGGAGTTGAACACTGAAGCTTTCTTT. As protein: CSVVRELNTEAFF.

This clonotype has just a few counts. This sequence joins TRBV28 and TRBJ1-5, with D possibly being TRBD1 (5 bases). With 3 bases removed from V and 4 bases from J, the gap between germline ends came to 10 bases. Germline V gene sequence: CDR1 MDHEN, CDR2 SYDVKM. This CDR3 is 14 amino acids long. CDR3 amino acids: CASSLGVPNQPQHF. CDR3 DNA: TGTGCCAGCAGTTTGGGGGTTCCAAATCAGCCCCAGCATTTT.

This clonotype turned up a few times. The chain carries TRBV9 and TRBJ2-6; D possibly corresponds to TRBD1 (6 bases). The length of the CDR3 is 18 residues. Trimming took off 1 base at V and 0 bases at J, with 14 bases between the two ends. From germline, CDR1 is SGDLS and CDR2 YYNGEE. The CDR3 reads CASSVRRQGNSGANVLTF. CDR3 nucleotides: TGTGCCAGCAGCGTAAGAAGGCAGGGGAACTCTGGGGCCAACGTCCTGACTTTC.

This clonotype was observed a handful of times. The chain uses TRBV19 and TRBJ1-2; D possibly corresponds to TRBD1 (6 bases). V was shortened by 5 bases and J by 2 bases, with 12 bases between the two germline ends. The length of the CDR3 is 14 residues. Germline assignment: CDR1 LNHDA and CDR2 SQIVND (reference sequence). The CDR3 loop is CASSATGGNYGYTF. The DNA for the CDR3 is TGTGCCAGTAGTGCGACAGGTGGAAACTATGGCTACACCTTC.

In its sample, this clonotype was seen a few times. This chain links TRBV25-1 with TRBJ1-2; unclear D gene. This CDR3 comprises 13 residues. Between the trimmed V and J ends, which lost 2 bases and 4 bases, there was a span of 8 bases. Germline V CDR1 and CDR2: MGHDK, SYGVNS. CDR3 coding DNA: TGTGCCAGCAGTGAAATAAGCTTCTATGGCTACACCTTC. This translates into CASSEISFYGYTF.

V is TRBV7-6 and J is TRBJ2-3; D possibly uses TRBD1 or TRBD2 (5 bases each). Germline V lookup: CDR1 SGHVS, CDR2 FNYEAQ. Trimming pared 6 bases from V and 4 bases from J, leaving 17 bases between. The CDR3 is 15 amino acids. The CDR3 nucleotides read TGTGCCAGCAGATCGGGACCCCTAACTCCAGATACGCAGTATTTT. As protein: CASRSGPLTPDTQYF.

Regarding this clonotype: One end of the junction is discordant with germline, which a read error may explain. V usage is TRBV7-2 and J usage is TRBJ2-1; D unresolved. This CDR3 has 14 residues. The germline gives CDR1 SGHTA, CDR2 FQGNSA. The chain's CDR3 is CASSLTQLGGSQLF. In DNA form, the CDR3 reads TGTGCCAGCAGCTTAACTCAGTTGGGTGGCTCTCAGCTCTTC. Filled out from reference TRBV7-2 and TRBJ2-1, the complete variable domain reads GAGVSQSPSNKVTEKGKDVELRCDPISGHTALYWYRQSLGQGLEFLIYFQGNSAPDKSGLPSDRFSAERTGGSVSTLTIQRTQQEDSAVYLCASSLTQLGGSQLFGPGTRLTVL.

This clonotype was seen more than once but under ten times. The V gene is TRBV28, the J gene TRBJ1-5, with 10 bases fitting TRBD1. The CDR3 covers 14 residues. Germline CDR1 MDHEN, CDR2 SYDVKM. After removal of 8 bases from V and 6 bases from J, the junction contained 7 bases not matched to a gene. The CDR3 loop is CASYPGTGAQPQHF. CDR3 in DNA: TGTGCCAGCTACCCCGGGACAGGGGCTCAGCCCCAGCATTTT.